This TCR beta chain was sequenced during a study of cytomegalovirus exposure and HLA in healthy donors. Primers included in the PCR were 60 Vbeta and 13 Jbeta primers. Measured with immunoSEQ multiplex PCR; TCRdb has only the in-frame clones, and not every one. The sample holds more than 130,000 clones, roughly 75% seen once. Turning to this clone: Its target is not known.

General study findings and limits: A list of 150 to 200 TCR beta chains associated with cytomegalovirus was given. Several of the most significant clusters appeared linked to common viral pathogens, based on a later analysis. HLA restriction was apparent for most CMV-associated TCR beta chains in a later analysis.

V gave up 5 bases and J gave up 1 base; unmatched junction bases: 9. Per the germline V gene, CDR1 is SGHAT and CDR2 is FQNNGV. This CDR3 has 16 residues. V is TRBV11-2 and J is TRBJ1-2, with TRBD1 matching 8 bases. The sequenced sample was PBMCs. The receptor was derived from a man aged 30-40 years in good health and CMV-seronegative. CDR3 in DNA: TGTGCCAGCAGCGGGCGGGACAGGCGACTTAACTATGGCTACACCTTC. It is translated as CASSGRDRRLNYGYTF.